This record covers a single T cell receptor beta chain. V lost 4 bases, J lost 5 bases, and 23 bases lay in between. Germline V gene sequence: CDR1 SEHNR, CDR2 FQNEAQ (reference sequence). The CDR3 length is 17 residues. This record belongs to a study of blood T cell repertoires in COVID-19. Source study methods: Researchers report that nucleated cell counts were estimated from reference gene primer amplification. Sequencing used immunoSEQ multiplex PCR; TCRdb keeps in-frame clones, though not all of them. From that table come the V and J calls and clone size; the DNA was used to work out D and trimming. The table has roughly 61,000 clones, more than 60% seen once; the top ten hold about 14%.

The sequenced sample was peripheral blood. The receptor comes from a woman in her 70s with acute or convalescent COVID-19. The V and J genes are TRBV7-9 and TRBJ2-5; tentative D call: TRBD1 (6 bases). The CDR3 bases are TGTGCCAGCAGCTCAGCCCCGGGGACACCCCAGGGGGAGACCCAGTACTTC. Translating gives CASSSAPGTPQGETQYF. Complete variable domain (other parts from reference TRBV7-9 and TRBJ2-5): DTGVSQNPRHKITKRGQNVTFRCDPISEHNRLYWYRQTLGQGPEFLTYFQNEAQLEKSRLLSDRFSAERPKGSFSTLEIQRTEQGDSAMYLCASSSAPGTPQGETQYFGPGTRLLVL.